A single sample gave rise to the 27 T cell receptor beta chains below, sequenced in a study of chemoradiotherapy in HPV16-positive cancers. Method: immunoSEQ multiplex PCR; TCRdb's copy keeps in-frame clones and lacks some. The sample lists 3,600 or so clones; 80% to 95% were seen once. The sample consisted of blood, taken from a patient who underwent chemoradiotherapy. These receptors came from a human donor with HPV-associated anogenital cancer.

Comment on this clone: The junction differs from germline at one of its ends, possibly a read error. The V gene is TRBV11-2, the J gene TRBJ1-2; no firm D call. This CDR3 contains 13 residues. The germline V gene has CDR1 SGHAT and CDR2 FQNNGV. The CDR3 reads CASSLDYNYGYTF. The CDR3, as DNA: TGTGCCAGCAGCCTAGACTATAACTATGGCTACACCTTC.

The J gene is TRBJ2-3, the V gene TRBV5-5; D tentatively reads TRBD1 or TRBD2 (5 bases each). Germline CDR1 is SGHKS and CDR2 is YYEKEE (reference sequence). V shed 0 bases and J shed 2 bases, with 13 bases lying between them. The CDR3 length is 16 residues. The CDR3, as DNA: TGTGCCAGCAGCTTGGTTGGACACGGGACCACAGATACGCAGTATTTT. Protein: CASSLVGHGTTDTQYF.

This CDR3 is CASSEGGGLGGYTF. The CDR3 DNA reads TGCGCCAGCAGCGAAGGGGGCGGGTTAGGTGGCTACACCTTC. The chain joins TRBV5-1 to TRBJ1-2; 7 bases are a match to TRBD1. In germline, CDR1 is SGHRS, CDR2 YFSETQ. The CDR3 has 14 residues. Losses at the gene ends were 4 bases for V and 7 bases for J; bases not matched to a gene: 10. Using reference TRBV5-1 and TRBJ1-2 for the parts outside the CDR3, the full variable domain is KAGVTQTPRYLIKTRGQQVTLSCSPISGHRSVSWYQQTPGQGLQFLFEYFSETQRNKGNFPGRFSGRQFSNSRSEMNVSTLELGDSALYLCASSEGGGLGGYTFGSGTRLTVV.

The rearrangement uses TRBV6-5 and TRBJ1-1; D might be TRBD1 (5 bases). Trimming removed 6 bases from V and 0 bases from J, with 11 bases in between. Germline V gene lookup returns CDR1 MNHEY and CDR2 SVGAGI. The CDR3 length is 14 residues. Here the CDR3 DNA reads TGTGCCAGCAGGGAGGGACGGATGAACACTGAAGCTTTCTTT. Protein: CASREGRMNTEAFF.

The V gene is TRBV2, the J gene TRBJ2-7; 10 nucleotides align to TRBD2. Trimming cost V 8 bases and J 3 bases; bases outside gene matches: 7. The CDR3 runs to 14 residues. Germline CDR1 reads SNHLY; CDR2 reads FYNNEI. The CDR3 here is CASPASGGLYEQYF. CDR3 nucleotides: TGTGCCAGCCCCGCTAGCGGGGGTCTCTACGAGCAGTACTTC. The full variable domain, with the rest looked up from reference TRBV2 and TRBJ2-7, is EPEVTQTPSHQVTQMGQEVILRCVPISNHLYFYWYRQILGQKVEFLVSFYNNEISEKSEIFDDQFSVERPDGSNFTLKIRSTKLEDSAMYFCASPASGGLYEQYFGPGTRLTVT.

The V call is TRBV11-3, the J call TRBJ2-7; possibly TRBD2 for D (5 bases). The germline CDR1 and CDR2 sequences are SGHNT and YENEEA. The CDR3 totals 13 residues. Trimming left V 3 bases short and J 1 base short, with 7 bases between. CDR3 sequence: CASSFEGSYEQYF. DNA for the CDR3: TGTGCCAGCAGCTTCGAGGGATCCTACGAGCAGTACTTC.

This chain uses TRBV5-8 with TRBJ2-7; 8 bases agree with TRBD2. The ends lost 9 bases at V and 2 bases at J; junction bases unmatched: 10. The CDR3 sequence is 14 residues long. CDR1 and CDR2 from the germline V gene are SGHTS and YDEGEE. The CDR3 DNA reads TGTGCCACTATCAAGCGGGGGACGACCTACGAGCAGTACTTC. It encodes CATIKRGTTYEQYF.

The gene calls are TRBV2 and TRBJ2-6; 10 nucleotides match TRBD1. Losses at the gene ends were 10 bases for V and 0 bases for J; bases not matched to a gene: 9. The germline V gene has CDR1 SNHLY and CDR2 FYNNEI. The CDR3 has 17 amino acids. The CDR3 region is CANQGGQGSSGANVLTF. CDR3 bases: TGTGCCAACCAAGGGGGACAGGGGAGCTCTGGGGCCAACGTCCTGACTTTC.

The gene calls are TRBV28 and TRBJ1-2, with D maybe TRBD1 (5 bases). Germline CDR1 and CDR2: MDHEN and SYDVKM. V dropped 2 bases and J dropped 5 bases, with 15 bases sitting between them. The CDR3 is made up of 15 amino acids. CDR3 protein: CASSLKLQGVYGYTF. In DNA form, the CDR3 reads TGTGCCAGCAGTTTAAAGCTCCAGGGCGTGTATGGCTACACCTTC.

The rearrangement uses TRBV28 and TRBJ1-5; D is ambiguous. V was cut by 3 bases and J by 6 bases, with 12 bases left in between. CDR3 length equals 14 residues. Germline lookup yields CDR1 MDHEN and CDR2 SYDVKM. CDR3 residues: CASSFGLSGQPQHF. The CDR3 region has the DNA TGTGCCAGCAGTTTTGGGCTTTCGGGTCAGCCCCAGCATTTT.

The rearrangement links TRBV4-3 to TRBJ2-1; 10 bases agree with TRBD2. Trimming took 0 bases from V and 8 from J; bases not matched to a gene: 7. The CDR3 is 16 amino acids. CDR1 LGHNA and CDR2 YSLEER come from the germline V gene. The CDR3 protein is CASSQDPSGRADEQFF. The CDR3 DNA is TGCGCCAGCAGCCAAGATCCGAGCGGGAGGGCCGATGAGCAGTTCTTC.

This chain joins TRBV7-2 and TRBJ2-1; 10 bases are a match to TRBD1. Trimming at V came to 5 bases and at J to 1 base, leaving 2 bases not matched to a gene. CDR1 and CDR2 from the germline V gene are SGHTA and FQGNSA. The CDR3 is 15 residues long. CDR3 nucleotide sequence: TGTGCCAGCAGCCGGGGACAGGGGTCCTACAATGAGCAGTTCTTC. It is translated as CASSRGQGSYNEQFF.

The chain joins TRBV7-8 to TRBJ1-3; the D is unclear. The germline V gene encodes CDR1 SGHVS and CDR2 FQNEAQ. Trimming pared 1 base from V and 0 bases from J, leaving 7 bases between. This CDR3 spans 15 amino acids. The CDR3: CASSLGAPSGNTIYF. In DNA, the CDR3 is TGTGCCAGCAGCTTAGGGGCCCCCTCTGGAAACACCATATATTTT.

The V gene is TRBV10-3, the J gene TRBJ1-1, with D hard to call. Trimming left V 3 bases short and J 3 bases short, with 11 bases between. The CDR3 consists of 14 residues. The germline gives CDR1 ENHRY, CDR2 SYGVKD. The CDR3 protein is CAISDPGFDTEAFF. CDR3 nucleotide sequence: TGTGCCATCAGTGACCCGGGGTTCGACACTGAAGCTTTCTTT.

The chain recombines TRBV2 with TRBJ2-4, with 11 bases matching TRBD2. V shed 4 bases and J 1 base; nucleotides not matched to a gene: 9. Germline V gene data show CDR1 as SNHLY and CDR2 as FYNNEI. This CDR3 has 18 amino acids. The CDR3 DNA reads as TGTGCCAGCAGTGCGCCTCAACTAGCGGGGGACGCCAAAAACATTCAGTACTTC. It translates to CASSAPQLAGDAKNIQYF. Full variable domain (remainder filled in from reference TRBV2 and TRBJ2-4): EPEVTQTPSHQVTQMGQEVILRCVPISNHLYFYWYRQILGQKVEFLVSFYNNEISEKSEIFDDQFSVERPDGSNFTLKIRSTKLEDSAMYFCASSAPQLAGDAKNIQYFGAGTRLSVL.

V usage is TRBV15 and J usage is TRBJ1-2, with no clear D. Trimming stripped 1 base from V and 1 base from J, with 4 bases between. Germline V CDR1 and CDR2: LNHNV, YYDKDF (reference sequence). The length of the CDR3 is 13 residues. CDR3 loop: CATSRGSNYGYTF. In nucleotides, the CDR3 is TGTGCCACCAGCAGAGGCAGTAACTATGGCTACACCTTC.

This rearrangement joins TRBV4-3 to TRBJ2-4; 7 nucleotides agree with TRBD1. Per germline, CDR1 LGHNA and CDR2 YSLEER. The CDR3 has 15 residues. With 0 bases clipped from V and 4 bases from J, the junction kept 3 bases outside the gene matches. In DNA form, the CDR3 reads TGCGCCAGCAGCCAAGATAGGGGGCAGAAAAACATTCAGTACTTC. Translating gives CASSQDRGQKNIQYF.

This clone was observed a handful of times. The chain carries TRBV6-1 and TRBJ1-1; the D gene is possibly TRBD1 (6 bases). The CDR3 is made up of 13 amino acids. Trimming pared 7 bases from V and 4 bases from J, leaving 13 bases between. Germline V CDR1 and CDR2: MNHNS, SASEGT. CDR3 sequence: CASNIQGSTEAFF. CDR3 nucleotides: TGTGCCAGCAACATACAGGGTTCCACTGAAGCTTTCTTT.

This rearrangement joins TRBV13 to TRBJ2-1; 12 bases agree with TRBD2. The V segment lost 2 bases and the J segment 7 bases; nucleotides outside the gene matches: 6. The CDR3 contains 16 residues. CDR1 and CDR2 from the germline V gene are PRHDT and FYEKMQ (reference sequence). The CDR3 spells CASSLRLAGAANEQFF. In DNA form, the CDR3 reads TGTGCCAGCAGCTTACGACTAGCGGGAGCCGCAAATGAGCAGTTCTTC.

A note on this clone: The junction differs from germline at one of its ends, possibly a read error. The rearrangement uses TRBV7-7 and TRBJ2-3; D is possibly TRBD2 (5 bases). CDR1 and CDR2 (germline): SSHAT, FNYEAQ (reference sequence). The CDR3 runs to 14 residues. The DNA of the CDR3 is TGTGCTAGCAGCTTAGAGGGCAGCACAGATACGCAGTATTTT. It specifies CASSLEGSTDTQYF.

The chain joins TRBV5-1 to TRBJ2-7; TRBD2 might be the D (6 bases). CDR3 length: 13 residues. V lost 4 bases to trimming and J lost 6 bases, with 14 bases between them. From germline, CDR1 is SGHRS and CDR2 YFSETQ. The CDR3 bases are TGCGCCAGCAGCCTGGGGGGTATGGCCGAGCAGTACTTC. This sequence encodes CASSLGGMAEQYF.

The V call is TRBV6-1, the J call TRBJ2-7, with D tentatively TRBD2 (6 bases). The CDR3 spans 14 residues. Germline V lookup: CDR1 MNHNS, CDR2 SASEGT. Trimming took 3 bases from V and 4 from J, leaving 13 bases between them. DNA for the CDR3: TGTGCCAGCAGTGACTCGGGACTTGTATACGAGCAGTACTTC. This translates into CASSDSGLVYEQYF.

V gene TRBV19 combines with J gene TRBJ2-2; D gene ambiguous. Germline CDR1 LNHDA, CDR2 SQIVND (reference sequence). Deletions cut 5 bases from V and 0 bases from J, with 7 bases between. The CDR3 extends over 14 amino acids. The CDR3 DNA sequence: TGTGCCAGTAGTTCCAGAACGAACACCGGGGAGCTGTTTTTT. Its translation is CASSSRTNTGELFF.

The chain combines TRBV18 with TRBJ2-5, with D perhaps assigned TRBD1 or TRBD2 (5 bases each). CDR3 size: 11 residues. V shed 4 bases and J shed 5 bases, with 5 bases lying between them. Germline CDR1 KGHSH, CDR2 LQKENI. CDR3 residues: CASSRGETQYF. CDR3 nucleotide sequence: TGTGCCAGCTCACGGGGGGAGACCCAGTACTTC.

This clone has only one observation. This chain joins TRBV5-1 and TRBJ1-1, with D tentatively TRBD1 (5 bases). The CDR3 is made up of 15 amino acids. With 5 bases removed from V and 1 base from J, the gap between germline ends came to 15 bases. Germline V gene sequence: CDR1 SGHRS, CDR2 YFSETQ. This chain's CDR3 is CASRGVGPQNTEAFF. CDR3 DNA: TGCGCCAGCAGGGGGGTGGGTCCCCAGAACACTGAAGCTTTCTTT.

The gene calls are TRBV7-9 and TRBJ2-7; D uncertain. Germline V gene sequence: CDR1 SEHNR, CDR2 FQNEAQ (reference sequence). The CDR3 length is 12 residues. Trimming took 1 base from V and 2 from J, leaving 3 bases between them. CDR3 sequence: CASSLVPYEQYF. CDR3 coding DNA: TGTGCCAGCAGCTTAGTACCCTACGAGCAGTACTTC.

This clone has more than one count but fewer than ten. In DNA form, the CDR3 reads TGTGCCACCAGGATTGACGCGGCGGTGGCCAACGTCCTGACTTTC. It codes for CATRIDAAVANVLTF. The V and J genes are TRBV27 and TRBJ2-6; D not certain. The CDR3 has 15 residues. CDR1 is MNHEY and CDR2 is SMNVEV in the germline V gene (reference sequence). With 10 bases removed from V and 6 bases from J, the gap between germline ends came to 19 bases. Full variable domain (outside the CDR3, taken from reference TRBV27 and TRBJ2-6): EAQVTQNPRYLITVTGKKLTVTCSQNMNHEYMSWYRQDPGLGLRQIYYSMNVEVTDKGDVPEGYKVSRKEKRNFPLILESPSPNQTSLYFCATRIDAAVANVLTFGAGSRLTVL.